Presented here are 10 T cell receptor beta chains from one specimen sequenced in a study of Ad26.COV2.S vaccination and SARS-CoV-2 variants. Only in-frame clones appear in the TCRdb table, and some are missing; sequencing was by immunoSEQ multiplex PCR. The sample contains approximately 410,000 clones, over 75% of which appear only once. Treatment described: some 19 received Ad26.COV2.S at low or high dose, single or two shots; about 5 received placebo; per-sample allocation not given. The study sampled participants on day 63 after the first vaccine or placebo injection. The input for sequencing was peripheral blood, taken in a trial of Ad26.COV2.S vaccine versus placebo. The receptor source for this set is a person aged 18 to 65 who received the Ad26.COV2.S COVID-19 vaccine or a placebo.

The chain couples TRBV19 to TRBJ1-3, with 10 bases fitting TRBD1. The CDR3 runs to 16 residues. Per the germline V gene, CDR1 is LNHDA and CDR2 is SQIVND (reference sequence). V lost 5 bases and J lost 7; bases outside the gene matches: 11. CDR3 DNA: TGTGCCAGTAGTCCAACGAGGACAGGGGGTGATAACACCATATATTTT. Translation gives CASSPTRTGGDNTIYF.

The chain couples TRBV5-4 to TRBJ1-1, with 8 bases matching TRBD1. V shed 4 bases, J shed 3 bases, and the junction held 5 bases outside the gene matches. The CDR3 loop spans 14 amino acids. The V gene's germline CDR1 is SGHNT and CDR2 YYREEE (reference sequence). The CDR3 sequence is CASSPGTGHTEAFF. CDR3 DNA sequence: TGTGCCAGCAGCCCTGGGACAGGTCACACTGAAGCTTTCTTT.

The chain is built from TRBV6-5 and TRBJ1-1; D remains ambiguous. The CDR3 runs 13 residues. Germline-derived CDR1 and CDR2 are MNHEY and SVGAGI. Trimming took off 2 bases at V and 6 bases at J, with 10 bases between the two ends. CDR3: CASSYREVAEAFF. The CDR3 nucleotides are TGTGCCAGCAGTTACAGGGAAGTGGCTGAAGCTTTCTTT.

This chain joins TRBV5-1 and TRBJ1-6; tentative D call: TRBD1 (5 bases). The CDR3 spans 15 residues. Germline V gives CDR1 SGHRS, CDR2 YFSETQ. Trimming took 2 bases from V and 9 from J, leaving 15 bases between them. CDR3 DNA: TGCGCCAGCAGCTTTCAATCCAGGGAAGGTTCACCCCTCCACTTT. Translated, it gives CASSFQSREGSPLHF.

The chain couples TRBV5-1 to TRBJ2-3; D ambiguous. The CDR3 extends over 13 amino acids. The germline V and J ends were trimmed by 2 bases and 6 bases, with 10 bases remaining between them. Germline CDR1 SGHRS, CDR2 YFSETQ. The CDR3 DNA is TGCGCCAGCAGCTTCGCCCCGGCGGATACGCAGTATTTT. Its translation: CASSFAPADTQYF. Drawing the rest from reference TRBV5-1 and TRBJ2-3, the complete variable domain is KAGVTQTPRYLIKTRGQQVTLSCSPISGHRSVSWYQQTPGQGLQFLFEYFSETQRNKGNFPGRFSGRQFSNSRSEMNVSTLELGDSALYLCASSFAPADTQYFGPGTRLTVL.

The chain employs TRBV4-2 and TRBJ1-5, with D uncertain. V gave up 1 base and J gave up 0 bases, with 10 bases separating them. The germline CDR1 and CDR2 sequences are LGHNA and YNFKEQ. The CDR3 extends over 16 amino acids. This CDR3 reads CASSQAPAFSNQPQHF. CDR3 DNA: TGTGCCAGCAGCCAAGCCCCAGCATTTAGCAATCAGCCCCAGCATTTT.

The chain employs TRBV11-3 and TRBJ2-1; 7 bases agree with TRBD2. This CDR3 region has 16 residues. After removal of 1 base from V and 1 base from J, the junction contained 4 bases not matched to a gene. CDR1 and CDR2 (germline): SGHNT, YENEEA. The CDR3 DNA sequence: TGTGCCAGCAGCTTAGGGAAGGGAGGGTCCTACAATGAGCAGTTCTTC. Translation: CASSLGKGGSYNEQFF.

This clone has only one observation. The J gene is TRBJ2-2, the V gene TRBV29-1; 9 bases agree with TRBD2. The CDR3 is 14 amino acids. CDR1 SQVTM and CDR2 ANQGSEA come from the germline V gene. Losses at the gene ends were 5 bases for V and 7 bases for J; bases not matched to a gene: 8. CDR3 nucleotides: TGCAGCGTTAGAGCGGGGGGCGGGATCGGGGAGCTGTTTTTT. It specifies CSVRAGGGIGELFF.

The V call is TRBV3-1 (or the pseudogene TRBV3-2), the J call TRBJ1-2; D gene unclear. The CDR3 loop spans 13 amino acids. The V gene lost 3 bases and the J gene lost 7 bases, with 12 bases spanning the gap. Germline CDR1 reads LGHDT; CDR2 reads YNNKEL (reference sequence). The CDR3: CASSHIDVGGYTF. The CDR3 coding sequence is TGTGCCAGCAGCCACATAGATGTCGGTGGCTACACCTTC.

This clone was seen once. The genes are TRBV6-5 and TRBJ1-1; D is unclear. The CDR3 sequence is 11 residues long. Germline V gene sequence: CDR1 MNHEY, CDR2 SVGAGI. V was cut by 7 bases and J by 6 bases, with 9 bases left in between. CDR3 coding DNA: TGTGCCAGCACCCTGGGTCCTGAAGCTTTCTTT. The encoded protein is CASTLGPEAFF.